A single sample gave rise to the 18 T cell receptor beta chains below, sequenced in a study of cytomegalovirus exposure and HLA in healthy donors. Libraries were prepared by immunoSEQ multiplex PCR; TCRdb keeps only in-frame clonotypes and omits some of them. The repertoire holds around 200,000 clones, with 80% to 85% as singletons. The sequenced material came from PBMCs. The receptors come from a woman aged 30 to 39 in good health and CMV-seronegative.

The genes are TRBV29-1 and TRBJ1-4; no clear D. CDR1 SQVTM and CDR2 ANQGSEA come from the germline V gene. There are 10 residues in the CDR3. Deletions cut 3 bases from V and 10 bases from J, with 6 bases between. The CDR3 spells CSVEEGKLFF. As DNA, the CDR3 is TGCAGCGTTGAGGAGGGAAAACTGTTTTTT.

This chain links TRBV6-6 with TRBJ1-2; TRBD1 might be the D (6 bases). V lost 4 bases and J 7 bases, leaving 19 bases between the germline ends. The germline CDR1 and CDR2 sequences are MNHNY and SVGAGI (reference sequence). The CDR3 loop spans 15 amino acids. CDR3 coding DNA: TGTGCCAGCAGTTCCTCCACGGCAGGGGTGGGTGGCTACACCTTC. It codes for CASSSSTAGVGGYTF.

This clone was found a few times. The chain couples TRBV29-1 to TRBJ1-1; TRBD1 matches 7 bases. J lost 0 bases, V lost 5 bases, and 3 bases had no gene match. The CDR3 contains 13 residues. CDR1 and CDR2 (germline): SQVTM, ANQGSEA. The CDR3 region is CSVPGQVNTEAFF. CDR3 DNA: TGCAGCGTTCCAGGACAGGTGAACACTGAAGCTTTCTTT.

The chain joins TRBV14 to TRBJ2-3, with 9 bases that match TRBD2. The J segment lost 4 bases and the V segment lost 0 bases, leaving 8 bases of the junction unmatched. The germline CDR1 and CDR2 sequences are SGHDN and FVKESK. This CDR3 is built from 17 residues. CDR3 in amino acids: CASSQDLGREGSDTQYF. The CDR3 DNA follows: TGTGCCAGCAGCCAAGATCTCGGGCGGGAGGGGTCAGATACGCAGTATTTT.

This chain links TRBV10-3 with TRBJ1-2, with D possibly being TRBD1 (5 bases). Germline CDR1 is ENHRY and CDR2 is SYGVKD. The CDR3 spans 13 residues. The ends were cut back, 5 bases at V and 8 bases at J, with 15 bases in the middle. The CDR3 spells CAISTTEGEGYTF. The CDR3 DNA sequence: TGTGCCATCAGTACAACCGAAGGGGAAGGCTACACCTTC.

The V and J genes are TRBV27 and TRBJ2-2, with D unresolved. The V end was cut by 6 bases, the J end by 1 base, with 9 bases between. Germline V gene sequence: CDR1 MNHEY, CDR2 SMNVEV (reference sequence). The CDR3 runs to 14 residues. CDR3 sequence reads: CASRTTQNTGELFF. As DNA, the CDR3 is TGTGCCAGCAGAACTACCCAGAACACCGGGGAGCTGTTTTTT.

The chain is built from TRBV28 and TRBJ1-2; 7 bases fit TRBD1. The CDR3 totals 16 residues. Germline CDR1 MDHEN, CDR2 SYDVKM. J gave up 6 bases and V 4 bases, and 14 bases lay outside the gene matches. The CDR3: CASSYSRWQGGDGYTF. DNA for the CDR3: TGTGCCAGCAGTTACTCCAGATGGCAGGGGGGCGATGGCTACACCTTC.

This clone was counted a single time. The gene calls are TRBV9 and TRBJ1-1; maybe TRBD1 (6 bases). The V gene lost 4 bases and the J gene lost 5 bases, with 33 bases spanning the gap. This CDR3 comprises 20 residues. The V gene's germline CDR1 is SGDLS and CDR2 YYNGEE. DNA for the CDR3: TGTGCCAGCAGCCTTCCCTTACAGGGAACGGGGGGTAGGGGCCATACTGAAGCTTTCTTT. Protein sequence: CASSLPLQGTGGRGHTEAFF.

The J gene is TRBJ1-1, the V gene TRBV19; tentative D call: TRBD1 (5 bases). Germline assignment: CDR1 LNHDA and CDR2 SQIVND (reference sequence). V lost 3 bases, J lost 1 base, and 9 bases lay in between. This CDR3 contains 14 residues. The CDR3 DNA sequence: TGTGCCAGTAGTATGCGGAGGGGGAACACTGAAGCTTTCTTT. Protein sequence: CASSMRRGNTEAFF.

The V gene is TRBV5-4, the J gene TRBJ2-7; no firm D call. With 0 bases removed from V and 1 base from J, the gap between germline ends came to 14 bases. The germline V gene encodes CDR1 SGHNT and CDR2 YYREEE (reference sequence). The CDR3 has 16 amino acids. CDR3 sequence (DNA): TGTGCCAGCAGCTTGGACACTCAGGCTGGGTCCTACGAGCAGTACTTC. Translated: CASSLDTQAGSYEQYF.

V gene TRBV7-6 combines with J gene TRBJ1-1; 7 nucleotides align to TRBD1. The V and J ends lost 8 bases and 1 base, in that order; junction bases with no gene match: 4. This CDR3 spans 13 amino acids. From germline, CDR1 is SGHVS and CDR2 FNYEAQ. This CDR3 is CASLRQGNTEAFF. In DNA, the CDR3 is TGTGCCAGCCTCCGACAGGGGAACACTGAAGCTTTCTTT.

V usage is TRBV2 and J usage is TRBJ1-5, with 9 bases fitting TRBD1. This CDR3 is 16 amino acids long. The germline gives CDR1 SNHLY, CDR2 FYNNEI. J lost 2 bases, V lost 8 bases, and 10 bases had no gene match. Here the CDR3 DNA reads TGTGCCAGCGGGTCGGACAGGGGATTACGCAATCAGCCCCAGCATTTT. It encodes CASGSDRGLRNQPQHF.

On this clone itself: Other DNA sequences of this sample code for an identical CDR3. CDR3 coding DNA: TGTGCCAGCAGTTTGACAGGGAACTATGGCTACACCTTC. It specifies CASSLTGNYGYTF. J is TRBJ1-2 and V is TRBV27; 7 bases are shared with TRBD1. The CDR3 is made up of 13 amino acids. Germline assignment: CDR1 MNHEY and CDR2 SMNVEV (reference sequence). V was clipped by 3 bases and J by 2 bases; unmatched bases: 0.

About this clone itself: The junction departs from the called germline gene at one end, perhaps through a read error. V usage is TRBV18 and J usage is TRBJ1-6, with D hard to call. Germline V gene sequence: CDR1 KGHSH, CDR2 LQKENI. This CDR3 contains 14 residues. The CDR3 here is CASSPRQNNSPLHF. The CDR3 nucleotides read TGTGCCAGCTCCCCACGGCAGAATAATTCACCCCTCCACTTT.

This clone was picked up one time. The J gene is TRBJ2-1, the V gene TRBV25-1; tentatively, D is TRBD2 (6 bases). Between the trimmed V and J ends, which lost 3 bases and 5 bases, there was a span of 11 bases. CDR1 is MGHDK and CDR2 is SYGVNS in the germline V gene. This CDR3 comprises 14 residues. CDR3 amino acids: CASSEVGGHNEQFF. The CDR3 coding sequence is TGTGCCAGCAGTGAGGTTGGAGGGCACAATGAGCAGTTCTTC.

The V and J genes are TRBV7-9 and TRBJ1-1; D uncertain. Trimming took 2 bases from V and 2 from J, leaving 12 bases between them. This CDR3 is built from 15 residues. Germline assignment: CDR1 SEHNR and CDR2 FQNEAQ (reference sequence). The CDR3: CASSLSVGVNTEAFF. The CDR3 DNA sequence: TGTGCCAGCAGCTTAAGTGTAGGAGTAAACACTGAAGCTTTCTTT. The full variable domain, with the rest looked up from reference TRBV7-9 and TRBJ1-1, is DTGVSQNPRHKITKRGQNVTFRCDPISEHNRLYWYRQTLGQGPEFLTYFQNEAQLEKSRLLSDRFSAERPKGSFSTLEIQRTEQGDSAMYLCASSLSVGVNTEAFFGQGTRLTVV.

The chain employs TRBV5-1 and TRBJ2-3, with D unresolved. Germline values: CDR1 SGHRS, CDR2 YFSETQ. Trimming stripped 0 bases from V and 4 bases from J, with 15 bases between. This CDR3 region has 16 residues. The CDR3 protein is CASSLGVEMFADTQYF. The CDR3 DNA reads as TGCGCCAGCAGCTTGGGGGTGGAGATGTTCGCAGATACGCAGTATTTT. The full variable domain, with the rest looked up from reference TRBV5-1 and TRBJ2-3, is KAGVTQTPRYLIKTRGQQVTLSCSPISGHRSVSWYQQTPGQGLQFLFEYFSETQRNKGNFPGRFSGRQFSNSRSEMNVSTLELGDSALYLCASSLGVEMFADTQYFGPGTRLTVL.

J is TRBJ1-2 and V is TRBV28, with 8 bases aligning to TRBD1. With V trimmed by 5 bases and J by 2 bases, 4 bases remained unmatched. The germline V gene has CDR1 MDHEN and CDR2 SYDVKM. CDR3 length equals 14 residues. As DNA, the CDR3 is TGTGCCAGCAGTATTCGGACAGGGAACTATGGCTACACCTTC. Amino acids: CASSIRTGNYGYTF.